The next 29 T cell receptor beta chains were all read from a single sample in a study of shared clonotypes between healthy human individuals. Libraries were prepared by immunoSEQ multiplex PCR; TCRdb keeps only in-frame clonotypes and omits some of them. The sample contains hundreds of thousands of clones, roughly 97% of which appear only once. Material for sequencing was naive CD4+ T cells sorted from blood. The subset here: CD45RA+ positively selected. The receptor source for this set is a woman between 25 and 40 years old in good health.

The chain uses TRBV2 and TRBJ1-1, with TRBD1 matching 8 bases. Germline CDR1 and CDR2: SNHLY and FYNNEI. CDR3 length equals 15 residues. The V and J ends lost 6 bases and 1 base, in that order; junction bases with no gene match: 7. The CDR3 loop is CASRAQTGENTEAFF. In DNA form, the CDR3 reads TGTGCCAGCAGGGCGCAGACAGGGGAGAACACTGAAGCTTTCTTT.

This rearrangement joins TRBV7-2 to TRBJ2-3, with D possibly being TRBD1 or TRBD2 (5 bases each). V was clipped by 0 bases and J by 8 bases, with 15 bases between them. From germline, CDR1 is SGHTA and CDR2 FQGNSA. This CDR3 spans 15 amino acids. Here the CDR3 reads CASSLARGDGGTQYF. CDR3 nucleotides: TGTGCCAGCAGCTTAGCGCGAGGGGATGGGGGTACGCAGTATTTT.

This clone was recorded once. This CDR3 is also generated by other DNA sequences in the sample. The rearrangement joins TRBV5-1 to TRBJ2-2; 7 nucleotides line up with TRBD2. In germline, CDR1 is SGHRS, CDR2 YFSETQ. The V segment lost 0 bases and the J segment 0 bases; nucleotides outside the gene matches: 2. This CDR3 is built from 16 residues. In DNA form, the CDR3 reads TGCGCCAGCAGCTTGGTTCGGGGGGCGAACACCGGGGAGCTGTTTTTT. Protein: CASSLVRGANTGELFF.

The CDR3 sequence: CASSYRGVSYEQYF. CDR3 coding DNA: TGTGCCAGCAGTTACAGGGGGGTCTCCTACGAGCAGTACTTC. The chain recombines TRBV6-6 with TRBJ2-7; D could derive from TRBD1 or TRBD2 (6 bases each). The CDR3 runs 14 residues. Trimming shortened V by 2 bases and J by 0 bases, and 8 bases separated the two germline ends. Germline V gives CDR1 MNHNY, CDR2 SVGAGI (reference sequence).

This clone has just one count. The chain has TRBV5-3 and TRBJ2-7; 8 bases match TRBD2. TRBV5-3 is identified as an open reading frame with a role that is uncertain. This CDR3 is built from 12 residues. The V segment lost 10 bases and the J segment 2 bases; nucleotides outside the gene matches: 5. DNA for the CDR3: TGTGCCGCAGCGGGAGAGCCCTACGAGCAGTACTTC. This sequence encodes CAAAGEPYEQYF.

The chain employs TRBV19 and TRBJ1-2; D unclear. V dropped 7 bases and J dropped 2 bases, with 20 bases sitting between them. This CDR3 has 16 residues. From germline, CDR1 is LNHDA and CDR2 SQIVND (reference sequence). The CDR3 protein is CASTGLGGRLNYGYTF. CDR3 in DNA: TGTGCCAGTACCGGCCTCGGAGGGCGACTGAACTATGGCTACACCTTC.

Here the CDR3 reads CATQTGGYGYTF. The CDR3 DNA follows: TGTGCCACCCAGACAGGAGGGTATGGCTACACCTTC. J is TRBJ1-2 and V is TRBV6-1; tentatively, D is TRBD1 (6 bases). This CDR3 is built from 12 residues. Germline loops: CDR1 MNHNS, CDR2 SASEGT. Trimming took 10 bases from V and 5 from J, leaving 14 bases between them.

The rearrangement links TRBV29-1 to TRBJ1-3; no definite D call. The CDR3 has 11 residues. Germline CDR1 is SQVTM and CDR2 is ANQGSEA. V lost 7 bases to trimming and J lost 3 bases, with 7 bases between them. CDR3 bases: TGCAGCGCCAGAGTTGGAAACACCATATATTTT. Translation: CSARVGNTIYF.

This rearrangement joins TRBV28 to TRBJ2-5, with TRBD1 identical over 8 bases. The J call is in doubt because the DNA end fits TRBJ2-7 better. The CDR3 runs to 15 residues. Germline V gene lookup returns CDR1 MDHEN and CDR2 SYDVKM. The CDR3 nucleotides read TGTGCCAGCAGTTCCCACGTAGGACAGGGCGACGAGCAGTACTTC. Protein product: CASSSHVGQGDEQYF.

The chain uses TRBV4-1 and TRBJ2-3; maybe TRBD2 (6 bases). Trimming shortened V by 1 base and J by 10 bases, and 6 bases separated the two germline ends. There are 11 residues in the CDR3. Germline V CDR1 and CDR2: MGHRA, YSYEKL. The CDR3 protein is CASSQAGAQYF. The CDR3 nucleotides are TGCGCCAGCAGCCAAGCGGGGGCGCAGTATTTT.

This clone was recorded once. V usage is TRBV5-8 and J usage is TRBJ2-1; 10 bases are a match to TRBD1. The germline CDR1 and CDR2 sequences are SGHTS and YDEGEE. Trimming took 4 bases from V and 5 from J; bases not matched to a gene: 3. This CDR3 comprises 14 residues. CDR3 sequence reads: CASSRDRGNNEQFF. CDR3 sequence (DNA): TGTGCCAGCAGCCGGGACAGGGGTAACAATGAGCAGTTCTTC.

Here the CDR3 reads CASKITGTGGGEQFF. The CDR3 coding sequence is TGTGCCAGTAAGATTACCGGGACAGGGGGAGGTGAGCAGTTCTTC. The V call is TRBV19, the J call TRBJ2-1; 11 bases line up with TRBD1. V lost 7 bases and J lost 9; bases outside the gene matches: 11. CDR1 LNHDA and CDR2 SQIVND come from the germline V gene (reference sequence). CDR3 length: 15 residues.

The gene calls are TRBV11-3 and TRBJ2-2, with TRBD2 identical over 13 bases. V was clipped by 5 bases and J by 6 bases; unmatched bases: 6. The CDR3 spans 16 residues. Germline V gives CDR1 SGHNT, CDR2 YENEEA. CDR3 residues: CASSHTSGRAPGELFF. The CDR3, as DNA: TGTGCCAGCAGCCACACTAGCGGGAGGGCCCCCGGGGAGCTGTTTTTT.

There are a few counts of this clone. The CDR3 here is CASRESGTGQPQHF. The DNA for the CDR3 is TGTGCCAGCCGCGAATCAGGGACCGGCCAGCCCCAGCATTTT. This chain joins TRBV6-5 and TRBJ1-5, with D perhaps matching TRBD1 (5 bases). Germline V CDR1 and CDR2: MNHEY, SVGAGI. CDR3 size: 14 residues. The V and J ends lost 8 bases and 7 bases respectively, with 18 bases between them.

This chain uses TRBV30 with TRBJ2-1; 10 nucleotides agree with TRBD2. There are 15 residues in the CDR3. J gave up 4 bases and V 0 bases, and 3 bases lay outside the gene matches. CDR1 and CDR2 from the germline V gene are GTSNPN and SVGIG (reference sequence). The DNA of the CDR3 is TGTGCCTGGAGTGTAGGACTAGCGGAGTACAATGAGCAGTTCTTC. Translation gives CAWSVGLAEYNEQFF.

The gene calls are TRBV19 and TRBJ1-1, with 7 bases matching TRBD1. V was clipped by 6 bases and J by 1 base; unmatched bases: 5. Germline CDR1 is LNHDA and CDR2 is SQIVND (reference sequence). CDR3 length: 14 amino acids. CDR3 residues: CASRLTGRNTEAFF. The CDR3 DNA reads TGTGCCAGTAGATTGACAGGGAGGAACACTGAAGCTTTCTTT.

This chain connects TRBV7-2 to TRBJ1-2, with unresolved D. The CDR3 runs 14 residues. The germline V and J ends were trimmed by 5 bases and 4 bases, with 14 bases remaining between them. CDR1 and CDR2 from the germline V gene are SGHTA and FQGNSA. CDR3 coding DNA: TGTGCCAGCAGCAAAAACGGAAAGACCTATGGCTACACCTTC. Amino acids: CASSKNGKTYGYTF.

The chain recombines TRBV29-1 with TRBJ2-1; 8 bases line up with TRBD1. The CDR3 is 13 residues long. The germline CDR1 and CDR2 sequences are SQVTM and ANQGSEA. V gave up 8 bases and J gave up 3 bases; unmatched junction bases: 6. The CDR3 here is CSSTGGSYNEQFF. The DNA of the CDR3 is TGCAGCTCCACAGGGGGAAGCTACAATGAGCAGTTCTTC.

The rearrangement uses TRBV7-9 and TRBJ2-1; no reliable D call. Trimming cost V 5 bases and J 5 bases, with 13 bases left between them. CDR1 SEHNR and CDR2 FQNEAQ come from the germline V gene (reference sequence). This CDR3 is 14 amino acids long. The CDR3 region has the DNA TGTGCCAGCAGCATAGAGGTATCAGACAATGAGCAGTTCTTC. This encodes CASSIEVSDNEQFF.

This clone was recorded once. The gene calls are TRBV28 and TRBJ1-5; a weak D match, TRBD1 (5 bases). Per the germline V gene, CDR1 is MDHEN and CDR2 is SYDVKM. Between the trimmed V and J ends, which lost 4 bases and 3 bases, there was a span of 7 bases. This CDR3 spans 13 amino acids. The CDR3 DNA sequence: TGTGCCAGCAGTTCAGGGTTCAATCAGCCCCAGCATTTT. It yields the protein CASSSGFNQPQHF.

The V call is TRBV28, the J call TRBJ2-1, with D tentatively TRBD2 (6 bases). In germline, CDR1 is MDHEN, CDR2 SYDVKM. Trimming cost V 7 bases and J 0 bases, with 22 bases left between them. The CDR3 consists of 18 residues. The CDR3 spells CASNPSVGLLSSYNEQFF. CDR3 DNA: TGTGCCAGCAATCCTTCCGTGGGACTCTTAAGCTCCTACAATGAGCAGTTCTTC.

This clone occurred once. This CDR3 is CASSPGLAGGNLLQETQYF. The DNA for the CDR3 is TGTGCCAGCAGCCCAGGACTAGCGGGAGGCAACCTCCTTCAAGAGACCCAGTACTTC. The V gene is TRBV7-3, the J gene TRBJ2-5, with 14 bases lining up with TRBD2. The J segment lost 2 bases and the V segment lost 5 bases, leaving 13 bases of the junction unmatched. Germline V gene sequence: CDR1 SGHTA, CDR2 FQGTGA. This CDR3 is 19 amino acids long.

The V call is TRBV10-1, the J call TRBJ1-5; D may be TRBD1 (5 bases). The CDR3 loop spans 19 amino acids. Germline loops: CDR1 WNHNN, CDR2 SYGVQD (reference sequence). V was shortened by 2 bases and J by 6 bases, with 26 bases between the two germline ends. Here the CDR3 DNA reads TGCGCCAGCAGTGAGATATGGCCCCCGGGACCCAAAAAGGGTCAGCCCCAGCATTTT. Encoded protein: CASSEIWPPGPKKGQPQHF.

The chain combines TRBV28 with TRBJ1-3, with D possibly TRBD1 on 5 matching bases. V shed 6 bases and J shed 4 bases, with 16 bases lying between them. CDR3 length: 15 amino acids. Germline CDR1 and CDR2: MDHEN and SYDVKM. The DNA of the CDR3 is TGTGCCAGCAGCACCTGGGACTCTGAAGGAAACACCATATATTTT. Translating it yields CASSTWDSEGNTIYF.

V and J are TRBV5-5 and TRBJ1-1, with D uncertain. The length of the CDR3 is 15 residues. Trimming cost V 4 bases and J 2 bases, with 15 bases left between them. CDR1 and CDR2 from the germline V gene are SGHKS and YYEKEE (reference sequence). This CDR3 reads CASSVQTPINTEAFF. CDR3 coding DNA: TGTGCCAGCAGCGTTCAGACCCCAATTAACACTGAAGCTTTCTTT.

The chain has TRBV11-2 and TRBJ2-3; D might be TRBD2 (6 bases). The germline V and J ends were trimmed by 6 bases and 5 bases, with 18 bases remaining between them. Germline V CDR1 and CDR2: SGHAT, FQNNGV. The CDR3 has 15 residues. The CDR3 sequence is CASSPLGMGGDTQYF. DNA of the CDR3: TGTGCCAGCAGTCCTTTAGGGATGGGGGGAGATACGCAGTATTTT.

The V gene is TRBV27, the J gene TRBJ1-2, with D unresolved. The germline V gene encodes CDR1 MNHEY and CDR2 SMNVEV (reference sequence). V was clipped by 6 bases and J by 3 bases, with 11 bases between them. The CDR3 loop spans 13 amino acids. CDR3 nucleotides: TGTGCCAGCAGCCCCTTACTACACTATGGCTACACCTTC. Its translation: CASSPLLHYGYTF.

The chain has TRBV4-1 and TRBJ2-1; 11 bases agree with TRBD2. V trimming: 3 bases; J trimming: 8 bases; junction bases outside the gene matches: 9. The germline V gene encodes CDR1 MGHRA and CDR2 YSYEKL. This CDR3 has 16 amino acids. CDR3 coding DNA: TGCGCCAGCAGCCAGGTCACTAGCGGGGGCTGGGATGAGCAGTTCTTC. Translated, it gives CASSQVTSGGWDEQFF.

The J gene is TRBJ2-5, the V gene TRBV14, with D perhaps being TRBD1 or TRBD2 (6 bases each). This CDR3 has 18 residues. Trimming removed 1 base from V and 1 base from J, with 19 bases in between. CDR1 is SGHDN, CDR2 FVKESK, per germline. The CDR3 spells CASSQAGERAGIQETQYF. CDR3 nucleotides: TGTGCCAGCAGCCAAGCAGGGGAGCGAGCGGGTATCCAAGAGACCCAGTACTTC.